The clone carrying this TCR beta chain showed up many times. The target antigen is unknown. In TCRdb, the PCR reads were re-called with MiXCR into one record per CDR3 protein. Here the sample spans about 510,000 distinct CDR3 sequences, around 21% being singletons. These data originate in a study of molecular identifiers for immune sequencing clone quantification. Study-wide findings and caveats: In naive cells, under 1% of molecules belonged to clones above 20 RNA copies, against over 98% in effector cells.

The receptor was derived from a human donor in good health. Some libraries in this study had Jurkat cell RNA spiked in. The sequenced sample consisted of naive CD8+ T cells from blood, with Jurkat cell RNA spiked in. The sample's subset: FACS-sorted CD8+CD4-CCR7+CD45RA+ naive T cells.

The CDR3 region is CASSPRAGGPPTIYNEQFF. In DNA, the CDR3 is TGTGCCAGCAGCCCCCGAGCGGGAGGACCACCTACTATCTACAATGAGCAGTTCTTC. The chain recombines TRBV7-9 with TRBJ2-1; 9 bases line up with TRBD2. The J segment lost 3 bases and the V segment lost 5 bases, leaving 17 bases of the junction unmatched. The CDR3 runs 19 residues. Germline loops: CDR1 SEHNR, CDR2 FQNEAQ (reference sequence).